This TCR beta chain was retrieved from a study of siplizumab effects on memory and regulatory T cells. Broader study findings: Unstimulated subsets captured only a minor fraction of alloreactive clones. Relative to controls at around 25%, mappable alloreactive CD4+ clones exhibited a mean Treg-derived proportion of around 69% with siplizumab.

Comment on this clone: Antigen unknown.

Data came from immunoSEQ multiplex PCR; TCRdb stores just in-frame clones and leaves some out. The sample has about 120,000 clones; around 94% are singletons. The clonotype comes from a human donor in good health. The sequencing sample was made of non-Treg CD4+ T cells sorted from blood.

The CDR3 DNA reads TGTGCCAGCAGCTTTCCAGGGGCAAGTGGGGAGACCCAGTACTTC. It specifies CASSFPGASGETQYF. The V gene is TRBV11-2, the J gene TRBJ2-5; possible D gene TRBD1, 6 bases. Germline V gives CDR1 SGHAT, CDR2 FQNNGV. V was trimmed by 3 bases and J by 5 bases, leaving 16 bases between them. The CDR3 is 15 residues long.